The 11 T cell receptor beta chains below all came from one sample that was sequenced in a study of read filtering for tumor transcriptome and immune sequencing. The library was built from about 0.4 ug RNA with molecular barcoded adaptors for alpha/delta and beta/gamma chains. TCRdb independently ran MiXCR on the reads; one entry per CDR3 protein. This table has more than 45,000 distinct CDR3 sequences, roughly an eighth appearing once. The source material was a population of CD138-negative cells sorted from bone marrow. The receptors here all came from a donor at least 40 years old with multiple myeloma.

Turning to this clonotype: The CDR3 ends on some other residue instead of the conserved phenylalanine or tryptophan, so this is likely a read error. V usage is TRBV29-1 and J usage is TRBJ1-1, with 11 positions matching TRBD1. The CDR3 is 13 residues long. Per germline, CDR1 SQVTM and CDR2 ANQGSEA. Trimming cost V 7 bases and J 4 bases; bases outside gene matches: 5. CDR3 protein: CSAPGQGGTEAFC. The CDR3 DNA reads as TGCAGCGCGCCGGGACAGGGGGGCACTGAAGCTTTCTGT.

This clonotype has a handful of counts. A read error may explain this, as a much larger clone is one base away. This chain links TRBV6-5 with TRBJ2-7, with D perhaps being TRBD1 or TRBD2 (5 bases each). In germline, CDR1 is MNHEY, CDR2 SVGAGI. This CDR3 comprises 13 residues. CDR3 sequence: CAGRRDADYEQYF. Here the CDR3 DNA reads TGTGCCGGCAGAAGGGACGCTGACTACGAGCAGTACTTC.

About this clonotype itself: A much more abundant neighbour one base away suggests this may be a read error. The chain carries TRBV6-5 and TRBJ1-1; 7 nucleotides line up with TRBD1. This CDR3 has 12 amino acids. Germline CDR1 is MNHEY and CDR2 is SVGAGI. CDR3 sequence (DNA): TGTGCCAGCAAACAGGGGTTTACTGAAGCTTCCTTT. This sequence encodes CASKQGFTEASF.

In its sample, this clonotype was seen many times. This chain links TRBV4-1 with TRBJ1-2; D might be TRBD1 (6 bases). Trimming took 3 bases from V and 7 from J, leaving 18 bases between them. CDR3 length: 15 residues. Germline lookup yields CDR1 MGHRA and CDR2 YSYEKL. CDR3 DNA: TGCGCCAGCAGCCAGCCGACAGGAGCTAAGCCTGGCTACACCTTC. This codes for CASSQPTGAKPGYTF.

Remarks on this clonotype: This may be a read error, as it is one base from a much larger clone. The chain links TRBV20-1 to TRBJ2-1, with 7 bases fitting TRBD2. This CDR3 has 17 amino acids. CDR1 is DFQATT and CDR2 is SNEGSKA in the germline V gene (reference sequence). CDR3 amino acids: CSARALPRGISYNERFF. Here the CDR3 DNA reads TGCAGTGCTAGAGCTCTCCCGCGGGGGATCTCCTACAATGAGCGGTTCTTC.

This clonotype was seen repeatedly, ten times or more. This rearrangement joins TRBV4-2 to TRBJ1-3; TRBD1 agrees at 7 bases. CDR1 is LGHNA and CDR2 is YNFKEQ in the germline V gene. The CDR3 consists of 20 residues. V lost 1 base and J lost 3; bases outside the gene matches: 18. For the CDR3, the DNA is TGTGCCAGCAGCCAAGCCGTCGAGACAGGGCCCCCTAAGGTTGGAAACACCATATATTTT. Translated, it gives CASSQAVETGPPKVGNTIYF.

This clonotype occurred many times. The rearrangement joins TRBV30 to TRBJ2-1, with 7 nucleotides matching TRBD1. Germline V gives CDR1 GTSNPN, CDR2 SVGIG (reference sequence). The CDR3 has 15 residues. The trim removed 5 bases at V and 7 bases at J, leaving 14 bases unmatched. The CDR3 nucleotides read TGTGCCTGGGCTTTGGACAGGCTGGCAGGAAATGAGCAGTTCTTC. Protein sequence: CAWALDRLAGNEQFF.

This clonotype turned up a few times. This rearrangement joins TRBV2 to TRBJ1-5; 10 bases agree with TRBD1. V lost 8 bases to trimming and J lost 3 bases; unmatched junction nucleotides: 7. Looked up from germline, CDR1 is SNHLY and CDR2 is FYNNEI. CDR3 size: 15 residues. The CDR3 region has the DNA TGTGCCAGCTGGGGAGGACAGGGGGACAATCAGCCCCAGCATTTT. Encoded protein: CASWGGQGDNQPQHF. Filled out from reference TRBV2 and TRBJ1-5, the complete variable domain reads EPEVTQTPSHQVTQMGQEVILRCVPISNHLYFYWYRQILGQKVEFLVSFYNNEISEKSEIFDDQFSVERPDGSNFTLKIRSTKLEDSAMYFCASWGGQGDNQPQHFGDGTRLSIL.

As concerns this clonotype: A read error may produce the germline difference seen at one junction end. The genes are TRBV5-1 and TRBJ2-7; 11 bases map to TRBD1. The CDR3 consists of 15 residues. The germline V gene has CDR1 SGHRS and CDR2 YFSETQ. The CDR3 coding sequence is TGTGCCACCAGCTTGTTGGGACAGGGGGCCTACGAGCAGTACTTC. Its translation: CATSLLGQGAYEQYF.

Turning to this clonotype: With a much larger clone just one base away, this may be a read error. This is likely a read error, given that the CDR3 carries no conserved phenylalanine or tryptophan at its end. The chain is built from TRBV3-1 and TRBJ2-5; D gene unclear. Trimming cost V 6 bases and J 6 bases, with 14 bases left between them. The CDR3 loop spans 13 amino acids. Germline V gene data show CDR1 as LGHDT and CDR2 as YNNKEL (reference sequence). The CDR3 sequence is CASSTVRPKTQYL. The CDR3 nucleotides read TGTGCCAGCAGTACCGTGAGGCCTAAGACCCAGTACCTC.

This clonotype was counted ten times or more. The gene calls are TRBV19 and TRBJ2-2; TRBD1 or TRBD2 may be the D gene (5 bases each). Trimming shortened V by 6 bases and J by 2 bases, and 16 bases separated the two germline ends. Germline loops: CDR1 LNHDA, CDR2 SQIVND (reference sequence). The CDR3 has 16 amino acids. The CDR3 reads CASRRRDPRNTGELFF. CDR3 in DNA: TGTGCCAGTAGAAGACGGGACCCACGAAACACCGGGGAGCTGTTTTTT.